This T cell receptor (beta chain) was retrieved from a study of control samples from healthy donors and cancer patients. The data were produced by immunoSEQ multiplex PCR, yet TCRdb's version contains in-frame clones alone and is incomplete. The sample has fewer than 120,000 clones, more than 75% seen once. The CDR3 totals 16 residues. Germline assignment: CDR1 SGHDN and CDR2 FVKESK. Trimming took 0 bases from V and 8 from J; bases not matched to a gene: 9. The genes are TRBV14 and TRBJ2-4; 8 bases line up with TRBD2. The source material was PBMCs. The sequence derives from an older woman with lung cancer. DNA for the CDR3: TGTGCCAGCAGCCAAGATCCAGCGGGAGTGGGGGACATTCAGTACTTC. It codes for CASSQDPAGVGDIQYF.